A single sample gave rise to the 24 T cell receptor beta chains below, sequenced in a study of Graves' ophthalmopathy and Graves' hyperthyroidism. TCR beta CDR3 amplification used RNA transcripts. The first round was an RT-PCR with HTBI primers, and the second round was a multiplex PCR. MiXCR, applied by TCRdb to the multiplex PCR reads, yields one record per CDR3 protein. The sample consists of around 1.1 million distinct CDR3 sequences, less than 45% of them appearing once. The sequenced material came from peripheral blood or thyroid tissue (not recorded which). Receptors were obtained from an adult man with Graves' hyperthyroidism.

The chain combines TRBV2 with TRBJ2-7, with D hard to call. The CDR3 runs 16 residues. Looked up from germline, CDR1 is SNHLY and CDR2 is FYNNEI. V lost 4 bases and J 1 base, leaving 17 bases between the germline ends. The CDR3 loop reads CASSGSETANSYEQYF. The CDR3 DNA sequence: TGTGCCAGCAGTGGGTCAGAAACTGCAAATTCCTACGAGCAGTACTTC. Combining the CDR3 with reference TRBV2 and TRBJ2-7 gives the whole variable domain EPEVTQTPSHQVTQMGQEVILRCVPISNHLYFYWYRQILGQKVEFLVSFYNNEISEKSEIFDDQFSVERPDGSNFTLKIRSTKLEDSAMYFCASSGSETANSYEQYFGPGTRLTVT.

This sequence joins TRBV24-1 and TRBJ2-2; D gene uncertain. The CDR3 is 16 residues long. With 1 base removed from V and 5 bases from J, the gap between germline ends came to 13 bases. Germline V gene lookup returns CDR1 KGHDR and CDR2 SFDVKD. The CDR3 region is CATSDFLQFGTGELFF. The DNA for the CDR3 is TGTGCCACCAGTGATTTTTTACAGTTCGGGACCGGGGAGCTGTTTTTT.

Details on this clonotype: One end of the junction fails to match germline, which may point to a read error. The chain links TRBV6-4 to TRBJ1-4, with a possible D match to TRBD1 (5 bases). This CDR3 spans 18 amino acids. CDR1 is MRHNA and CDR2 is SNTAGT in the germline V gene. CDR3 in DNA: TGTGCCAGCAGTTACTCGATAACAGGAACGGTAACTAATGAAAAACTGTTTTTT. It specifies CASSYSITGTVTNEKLFF.

The V call is TRBV14, the J call TRBJ1-1; D is uncertain. V lost 4 bases and J 10 bases, leaving 13 bases between the germline ends. Germline CDR1 and CDR2: SGHDN and FVKESK. This CDR3 has 12 amino acids. The CDR3 nucleotides are TGTGCCAGCAGCCCAGAACTAGCGGGAGCTTTCTTT. This translates into CASSPELAGAFF.

The chain carries TRBV5-4 and TRBJ2-7; TRBD1 agrees at 11 bases. The ends lost 5 bases at V and 2 bases at J; junction bases unmatched: 6. In germline, CDR1 is SGHNT, CDR2 YYREEE (reference sequence). The CDR3 has 15 residues. In nucleotides, the CDR3 is TGTGCCAGCAGGTCGGACAGGGGGCCTGCCTACGAGCAGTACTTC. Amino acids: CASRSDRGPAYEQYF.

The V gene is TRBV7-9, the J gene TRBJ1-2, with 8 bases identical to TRBD1. CDR1 and CDR2 (germline): SEHNR, FQNEAQ (reference sequence). Losses at the gene ends were 8 bases for V and 5 bases for J; bases not matched to a gene: 10. The CDR3 is made up of 14 amino acids. CDR3 in amino acids: CASGYRDRPYGYTF. CDR3 bases: TGTGCCAGCGGTTATAGGGACAGGCCTTATGGCTACACCTTC.

The chain employs TRBV4-1 and TRBJ2-7; TRBD2 might be the D (6 bases). The CDR3 has 14 residues. Germline CDR1 MGHRA, CDR2 YSYEKL. Trimming removed 1 base at V and 5 bases at J, with 12 bases between. CDR3 protein: CASSQGPLANEQYF. CDR3 coding DNA: TGCGCCAGCAGCCAAGGACCCCTAGCGAACGAGCAGTACTTC.

Worth noting for this clonotype: One base away lies a much larger clone, so this may be a sequencing read error. The chain carries TRBV5-6 and TRBJ1-6, with 12 bases that match TRBD1. The CDR3 has 17 amino acids. V trimming: 6 bases; J trimming: 9 bases; junction bases outside the gene matches: 13. Germline V lookup: CDR1 SGHDT, CDR2 YYEEEE. CDR3: CASTPYLRDRGRSPLHF. The CDR3 nucleotides read TGTGCCAGCACACCATACCTCCGGGACAGGGGGCGTTCACCCCTCCACTTT.

This clonotype was counted between two and nine times. V and J are TRBV30 and TRBJ2-2; D remains unclear. The ends were cut back, 3 bases at V and 3 bases at J, with 14 bases in the middle. CDR3 length equals 15 residues. CDR1 and CDR2 (germline): GTSNPN, SVGIG (reference sequence). The CDR3 DNA follows: TGTGCCTGGAGGGGCCGGACGGAGTACACCGGGGAGCTGTTTTTT. It translates to CAWRGRTEYTGELFF.

This clonotype was counted a few times. This rearrangement joins TRBV10-3 to TRBJ2-7, with TRBD2 matching over 11 bases. Trimming cost V 0 bases and J 2 bases; bases outside gene matches: 15. Germline CDR1 is ENHRY and CDR2 is SYGVKD. The length of the CDR3 is 20 residues. CDR3: CAISESEPLAGGLRAYEQYF. The CDR3 nucleotides are TGTGCCATCAGTGAGTCTGAACCTCTAGCGGGAGGTTTGAGGGCCTACGAGCAGTACTTC.

This clonotype turned up a few times. Given a much more abundant clone one base away, this may be a read error. Since the CDR3 does not end with the conserved phenylalanine or tryptophan, this likely comes from a read error. The chain links TRBV10-2 to TRBJ1-6; 7 bases fit TRBD1. The length of the CDR3 is 15 residues. CDR1 is WSHSY and CDR2 is SAAADI in the germline V gene. The chain's CDR3 is CASSERDRITSPLHL. Here the CDR3 DNA reads TGTGCCAGCAGTGAACGGGACAGAATAACTTCACCCCTCCACCTT.

The chain combines TRBV7-2 with TRBJ1-2; 9 bases agree with TRBD1. Trimming took 5 bases from V and 6 from J; bases not matched to a gene: 7. The CDR3 totals 14 residues. In germline, CDR1 is SGHTA, CDR2 FQGNSA. Written as DNA, the CDR3 is TGTGCCAGCAGCAAACAGGGGGCTCTAGATGGCTACACCTTC. This gives the protein CASSKQGALDGYTF.

This clonotype has ten or more counts. The chain has TRBV19 and TRBJ2-2; 13 bases match TRBD2. V was clipped by 7 bases and J by 9 bases; unmatched bases: 14. CDR3 length: 17 amino acids. Germline lookup yields CDR1 LNHDA and CDR2 SQIVND (reference sequence). CDR3 residues: CASISPRLAGGRRELFF. The DNA of the CDR3 is TGTGCCAGTATCTCCCCGAGACTAGCGGGGGGCCGTAGGGAGCTGTTTTTT.

J is TRBJ1-4 and V is TRBV6-6; no definite D call. V lost 5 bases to trimming and J lost 5 bases, with 12 bases between them. This CDR3 has 14 residues. CDR1 and CDR2 from the germline V gene are MNHNY and SVGAGI (reference sequence). The CDR3 sequence: CASSEAPGNEKLFF. CDR3 DNA: TGTGCCAGCAGTGAAGCGCCGGGGAATGAAAAACTGTTTTTT.

V and J are TRBV28 and TRBJ1-1; possible D gene TRBD1, 6 bases. The V end lost 4 bases, the J end lost 10 bases, and 16 bases lay between the germline ends. Looked up from germline, CDR1 is MDHEN and CDR2 is SYDVKM. This CDR3 is built from 13 residues. The CDR3 loop reads CASSSTTGFRAFF. The CDR3 DNA follows: TGTGCCAGCAGTTCGACAACAGGGTTTCGAGCTTTCTTT. Full variable domain (rest looked up from reference TRBV28 and TRBJ1-1): DVKVTQSSRYLVKRTGEKVFLECVQDMDHENMFWYRQDPGLGLRLIYFSYDVKMKEKGDIPEGYSVSREKKERFSLILESASTNQTSMYLCASSSTTGFRAFFGQGTRLTVV.

The V call is TRBV24-1, the J call TRBJ1-2; TRBD1 matches 7 bases. Losses at the gene ends were 4 bases for V and 8 bases for J; bases not matched to a gene: 12. CDR1 is KGHDR and CDR2 is SFDVKD in the germline V gene. This CDR3 comprises 15 residues. Here the CDR3 DNA reads TGTGCCACCAGTGACTACGGGACAGCGCAAGAGGGCTACACCTTC. As protein: CATSDYGTAQEGYTF.

This clonotype was counted ten times or more. The chain joins TRBV19 to TRBJ1-1; the D gene is possibly TRBD1 (6 bases). The V and J ends lost 5 bases and 0 bases respectively, with 13 bases between them. This CDR3 spans 15 amino acids. The germline CDR1 and CDR2 sequences are LNHDA and SQIVND (reference sequence). The chain's CDR3 is CASSLRGGLNTEAFF. CDR3 in DNA: TGTGCCAGTAGTCTACGAGGGGGGTTGAACACTGAAGCTTTCTTT.

This clonotype has a handful of counts. The J gene is TRBJ1-5, the V gene TRBV19; D is unclear. V was pared by 2 bases and J by 3 bases, with 17 bases between. Per the germline V gene, CDR1 is LNHDA and CDR2 is SQIVND (reference sequence). The CDR3 runs 17 residues. CDR3 amino acids: CASSIKNREVNNQPQHF. The CDR3 DNA reads as TGTGCCAGTAGTATAAAAAATCGGGAAGTGAACAATCAGCCCCAGCATTTT.

This clonotype was seen only a few times. V usage is TRBV5-5 and J usage is TRBJ1-2; D is possibly TRBD1 (6 bases). The V and J ends lost 4 bases and 0 bases respectively, with 13 bases between them. CDR1 and CDR2 (germline): SGHKS, YYEKEE (reference sequence). This CDR3 comprises 15 residues. The CDR3 sequence: CASSGGTNSNYGYTF. In DNA form, the CDR3 reads TGTGCCAGCAGCGGGGGGACAAATTCTAACTATGGCTACACCTTC.

The chain carries TRBV12-3 or TRBV12-4 and TRBJ1-1, with D perhaps TRBD1 (5 bases). The CDR3 runs to 10 residues. The V end lost 8 bases, the J end lost 4 bases, and 5 bases lay between the germline ends. CDR3 sequence (DNA): TGTGCCAGCCAGGGCACTGAAGCTTTCTTT. Amino acids: CASQGTEAFF.

This clonotype was seen more than once but under ten times. CDR3 sequence (DNA): TGCAGTGCTAGTGCAGGGAGGGTTGACTATGGCTACACCTTC. This encodes CSASAGRVDYGYTF. The V gene is TRBV20-1, the J gene TRBJ1-2; tentative D call: TRBD1 (5 bases). The CDR3 is 14 residues long. CDR1 is DFQATT, CDR2 SNEGSKA, per germline (reference sequence). The V gene lost 3 bases and the J gene lost 3 bases, with 14 bases spanning the gap.

A note on this clonotype: One end of the junction does not line up with germline, which may come from a read error. The rearrangement joins TRBV6-5 to TRBJ2-5, with D hard to call. The CDR3 length is 14 residues. Looked up from germline, CDR1 is MNHEY and CDR2 is SVGAGI. For the CDR3, the DNA is TGTGCCAGCAGCCTACTCCAGTACCAAGGGACCCAGTACTTC. Its protein product is CASSLLQYQGTQYF.

In the case of this clonotype: This may be a read error: a much more frequent sequence differs by one nucleotide. In DNA form, the CDR3 reads TGTGCCAGCAGTTTTCGCAGCGAGAGGAGCTCCTACGAGCAGTACTTC. Translated, it gives CASSFRSERSSYEQYF. The chain links TRBV6-6 to TRBJ2-7; D call uncertain. Germline assignment: CDR1 MNHNY and CDR2 SVGAGI (reference sequence). Trimming took 4 bases from V and 0 from J, leaving 16 bases between them. CDR3 length equals 16 residues.

The CDR3 DNA reads TGTGCCACCAGCAGAGATGGGGCGAGCGGCTACACCTTC. This gives the protein CATSRDGASGYTF. This chain links TRBV15 with TRBJ1-2; D perhaps matches TRBD1 (5 bases). The CDR3 is made up of 13 amino acids. The V and J ends lost 0 bases and 8 bases respectively, with 10 bases between them. The germline CDR1 and CDR2 sequences are LNHNV and YYDKDF (reference sequence).